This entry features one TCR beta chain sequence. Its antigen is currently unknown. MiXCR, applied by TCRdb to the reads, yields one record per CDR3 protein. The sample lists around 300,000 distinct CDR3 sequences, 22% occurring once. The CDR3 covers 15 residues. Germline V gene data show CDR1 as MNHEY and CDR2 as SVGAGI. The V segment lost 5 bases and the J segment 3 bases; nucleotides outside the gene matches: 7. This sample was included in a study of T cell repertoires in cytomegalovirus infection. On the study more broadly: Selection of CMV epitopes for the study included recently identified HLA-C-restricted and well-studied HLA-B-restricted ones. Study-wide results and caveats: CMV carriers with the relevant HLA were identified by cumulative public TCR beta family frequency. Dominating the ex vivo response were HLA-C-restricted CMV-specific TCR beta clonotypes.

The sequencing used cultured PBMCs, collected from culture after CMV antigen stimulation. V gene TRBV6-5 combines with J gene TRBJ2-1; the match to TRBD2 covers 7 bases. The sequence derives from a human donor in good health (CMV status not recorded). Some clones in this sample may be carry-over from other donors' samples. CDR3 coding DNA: TGTGCCAGCAGTCCCTTGGGGGGGAACTACAATGAGCAGTTCTTC. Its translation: CASSPLGGNYNEQFF.